A selection of T cell receptor beta chains follows, all from one sample in a study of blood T cell repertoires in COVID-19. Only in-frame clones appear in the TCRdb table, and some are missing; sequencing was by immunoSEQ multiplex PCR. Of 80,000 or so clones in the sample, 89% were seen once. The sequenced sample consisted of peripheral blood. Source of these receptors: a man aged 45 to 65 with acute or convalescent COVID-19. The CDR3 runs from the conserved cysteine through the conserved F or W. D genes are given only for firm matches. For some rows the clone size is stated as once, few or many, or as a class when expanded; others skip it.

TRBV19,.,TRBJ2-7,TRBD2,TGTGCCAGTAGTGCCGGGACTAGCGGGTACTACGAGCAGTACTTC,CASSAGTSGYYEQYF
TRBV6-5,.,TRBJ1-2,TRBD1,TGTGCCAGCAGTTACAGGGGACAGGGGATCTATGGCTACACCTTC,CASSYRGQGIYGYTF
TRBV6-5,.,TRBJ1-4,TRBD1,TGTGCCAGCACCGTGGACAGGGTTTACGAAAAACTGTTTTTT,CASTVDRVYEKLFF
TRBV18,once,TRBJ2-1,TRBD2,TGTGCCAGCTCACCACCGTCGGGGGGCAATGAGCAGTTCTTC,CASSPPSGGNEQFF
TRBV29-1,.,TRBJ1-1,TRBD1,TGCAGCGTTGTAATTACAGGGGGCTACACTGAAGCTTTCTTT,CSVVITGGYTEAFF
TRBV19,once,TRBJ2-7,.,TGTGCCAGTAGTGCGGGCCTGACTCCGTACGAGCAGTACTTC,CASSAGLTPYEQYF
TRBV7-2,.,TRBJ2-3,.,TGTGCCAGCAGCTTGGGGGGGGGCGCAGATACGCAGTATTTT,CASSLGGGADTQYF
TRBV5-5,.,TRBJ2-7,.,TGTGCCAGCAGCCTATCGACGGGCTACGAGCAGTACTTC,CASSLSTGYEQYF
TRBV13,.,TRBJ1-1,TRBD1,TGTGCCAGCAGAACGACAGGGTTGACTGAAGCTTTCTTT,CASRTTGLTEAFF
TRBV5-5,.,TRBJ1-6,.,TGTGCCAGCAGCTTCGGGGATAGCTCCTATAATTCACCCCTCCACTTT,CASSFGDSSYNSPLHF
TRBV6-2/TRBV6-3,.,TRBJ1-4,.,TGTGCCAGCAGTCCCCGCGAGGGATTTGCAACTAATGAAAAACTGTTTTTT,CASSPREGFATNEKLFF
TRBV9,.,TRBJ2-1,TRBD2,TGTGCCAGCAGCGGTGGGACTAGCGGCTCCTACAATGAGCAGTTCTTC,CASSGGTSGSYNEQFF
TRBV23-1,.,TRBJ1-5,.,TGCGCCAGCAGTCCAGAGTTAGGGGACAATCAGCCCCAGCATTTT,CASSPELGDNQPQHF
TRBV7-3,.,TRBJ1-1,TRBD1,TGTGCCAGCAGCTTAGAGGGACAGGGGATCACTGAAGCTTTCTTT,CASSLEGQGITEAFF
TRBV30,once,TRBJ1-1,.,TGTGCCTGGAAGGGGTTATGGGACACTGAAGCTTTCTTT,CAWKGLWDTEAFF
TRBV28,.,TRBJ1-3,TRBD1,TGTGCCAGCAGTTTTGGGACAGGGGCTGGAAACACCATATATTTT,CASSFGTGAGNTIYF
TRBV5-6,once,TRBJ2-5,TRBD1,TGTGCCAGCAGCCTCGGACAGGGGGAGACCCAGTACTTC,CASSLGQGETQYF
TRBV28,once,TRBJ2-2,TRBD1,TGTGCCAACTCGGACAGGATGACCGGGGAGCTGTTTTTT,CANSDRMTGELFF
TRBV19,.,TRBJ1-2,.,TGTGCCAGTAGTTTCCACAGGGCTGGCTACACCTTC,CASSFHRAGYTF
TRBV5-4,.,TRBJ2-1,TRBD1,TGTGCCAGCAGCCCTCTCCACCCCGGGACAGCCGATACCAATGAGCAGTTCTTC,CASSPLHPGTADTNEQFF
TRBV30,.,TRBJ2-1,.,TGTGCCTGGAGAAGAGGAGCGTCCTACAATGAGCAGTTCTTC,CAWRRGASYNEQFF
TRBV6-5,.,TRBJ1-1,TRBD1,TGTGCCAGCAGTTACCCCGTGACAGGGGAGTACACTGAAGCTTTCTTT,CASSYPVTGEYTEAFF
TRBV11-2,.,TRBJ1-6,.,TGTGCCAGCAGCTGGGGGGGGACTTCACCCCTCCACTTT,CASSWGGTSPLHF
TRBV5-8,.,TRBJ2-3,.,TGTGCCAGCAGCTTGGGCAGGGCCCGGGATACGCAGTATTTT,CASSLGRARDTQYF
TRBV5-1,once,TRBJ1-4,.,TGCGCCAGCAGCCCAGCAGGTGGCGAAAAACTGTTTTTT,CASSPAGGEKLFF
TRBV7-2,.,TRBJ2-1,.,TGTGCCAGCAGCCCGGTAAAATTCAATGAGCAGTTCTTC,CASSPVKFNEQFF
TRBV15,.,TRBJ2-5,TRBD2,TGTGCCACCAGCAGAGGCAATTTCGCGGGAGGGCAGGAGACCCAGTACTTC,CATSRGNFAGGQETQYF
TRBV6-5,.,TRBJ2-1,.,TGTGCCAACAGACTGGATAGCCGTGGGGGGAATGAGCAGTTCTTC,CANRLDSRGGNEQFF
TRBV2,.,TRBJ1-6,.,TGTGCCAGCAGTGAAGTGGAGGCCTACAATTCACCCCTCCACTTT,CASSEVEAYNSPLHF
TRBV7-9,once,TRBJ1-1,.,TGTGCCAGCAGCTTCCAGGGTGAAGCTTTCTTT,CASSFQGEAFF
TRBV7-3,.,TRBJ2-7,.,TGTGCCAGCAGCCCCCAGACTAGTCCAAGCTACGAGCAGTACTTC,CASSPQTSPSYEQYF
TRBV5-4,.,TRBJ1-5,.,TGTGCCAGCAGCCGACACCCGAATCAGCCCCAGCATTTT,CASSRHPNQPQHF
TRBV7-9,.,TRBJ2-3,TRBD2,TGTGCCAGCAGCTTAGGGCTAGCGGGGGCTACGCAGTATTTT,CASSLGLAGATQYF
TRBV2,.,TRBJ1-4,TRBD1,TGTGCCAGCAGTGCCCCCGGGACAGGGATTGCAACTAATGAAAAACTGTTTTTT,CASSAPGTGIATNEKLFF
TRBV4-3,once,TRBJ1-6,.,TGCGCCAGCAGCCAAGTCCATAGTAATTCACCCCTCCACTTT,CASSQVHSNSPLHF
TRBV9,.,TRBJ2-1,TRBD2,TGTGCCAGCAGCGTAGTGGCGGGGGGGGACGGTGAGCAGTTCTTC,CASSVVAGGDGEQFF
TRBV19,.,TRBJ1-6,.,TGTGCCAGTAGTTCCCCGGACAGAAATTCACCCCTCCACTTT,CASSSPDRNSPLHF
TRBV7-2,.,TRBJ1-2,.,TGTGCCAGCAGCCGCGGTGGAGGTAACTATGGCTACACCTTC,CASSRGGGNYGYTF
TRBV2,.,TRBJ2-1,TRBD2,TGTGCCAGCAGTGAAATACCCCTTAGCGGGAGTTCCTACAATGAGCAGTTCTTC,CASSEIPLSGSSYNEQFF
TRBV14,.,TRBJ1-2,.,TGTGCCAGCAGCCCTCGGGGGGCTTTTGGCTACACCTTC,CASSPRGAFGYTF
TRBV5-8,.,TRBJ2-3,.,TGTGCCAGCAGCTCCTACAGGGTTACAGATACGCAGTATTTT,CASSSYRVTDTQYF
TRBV2,.,TRBJ2-7,TRBD1,TGTGCCAGCAGTGCCCAGACAGGGGGACCTTACGAGCAGTACTTC,CASSAQTGGPYEQYF
TRBV6-4,.,TRBJ2-1,TRBD2,TGTGCCAGCAGTGACGGGACTAGCGGAAACAATGAGCAGTTCTTC,CASSDGTSGNNEQFF
TRBV7-2,.,TRBJ2-2,TRBD2,TGTGCCAGCAGCCCGCTCGGGGGGTTCGGGGAGCTGTTTTTT,CASSPLGGFGELFF
TRBV9,.,TRBJ1-1,.,TGTGCCAGCAGCCCCTGGGGACAAACGAACACTGAAGCTTTCTTT,CASSPWGQTNTEAFF
TRBV5-5,.,TRBJ1-2,.,TGTGCCAGCAGCCCACAGGGCCACTATGGCTACACCTTC,CASSPQGHYGYTF
TRBV4-1,.,TRBJ2-3,.,TGCGCCAGCAGCCAAGAACCACAGAACACAGATACGCAGTATTTT,CASSQEPQNTDTQYF
TRBV7-2,.,TRBJ1-2,.,TGTGCCAGCAGCTCACAAGGAGGTGGCTACACCTTC,CASSSQGGGYTF
TRBV5-1,once,TRBJ1-3,TRBD1,TGCGCCAGCAGCTCCGGGACAGGGCCGAGCTCTGGAAACACCATATATTTT,CASSSGTGPSSGNTIYF
TRBV3-1/TRBV3-2,.,TRBJ2-1,TRBD2,TGTGCCAGCAGCCCCCAAGGGGTAGCGGGATTTGGGGAGCAGTTCTTC,CASSPQGVAGFGEQFF
TRBV6-1,.,TRBJ1-6,TRBD1,TGTGCCAGCAGTGAAGCCGGGACAGGCACAGAGCCCCTCCACTTT,CASSEAGTGTEPLHF
TRBV21-1,.,TRBJ2-5,.,TGTGCCAGCAGCACCCCCGGGACAGGGGAAGAGACCCAGTACTTC,CASSTPGTGEETQYF
TRBV11-2,.,TRBJ2-5,.,TGTGCCAGCAGCTTGGGCACCCTCGTTCTTGAGACCCAGTACTTC,CASSLGTLVLETQYF
TRBV5-1,.,TRBJ2-5,.,TGCGCCAGCAGCCTCCGGGGTCCTGAAGAGACCCAGTACTTC,CASSLRGPEETQYF
TRBV21-1,.,TRBJ1-4,.,TGTGCCAGCAGCAAAGAGGAGAAGGGGCGAGAAAAACTGTTTTTT,CASSKEEKGREKLFF